This TCR beta chain was sequenced during a study of blood T cell repertoires in COVID-19. Study information: From the United States, Italy and Spain came samples of acute and convalescent COVID-19. PBMCs, B-cell-depleted T cells, or T cells provided the cDNA or gDNA that made up the material.

Germline-derived CDR1 and CDR2 are MNHEY and SVGEGT. This CDR3 spans 14 amino acids. The V and J ends lost 6 bases and 7 bases, in that order; junction bases with no gene match: 9. Authors' analysis steps: Amplification with reference gene primers provided the estimates of nucleated cell counts. Sequenced by immunoSEQ multiplex PCR; TCRdb stores in-frame clones only, minus some. V and J calls and clone size are given by that table; D and trimming were obtained from the DNA. This table holds about 140,000 clones, over 75% found once. The chain combines TRBV6-2 or TRBV6-3 with TRBJ1-5; 7 bases are a match to TRBD1. The sequence was obtained from a man aged 60 to 75 with active or convalescent COVID-19. Sequencing used peripheral blood. The CDR3 DNA is TGTGCCAGCAGCCCGACAGGGACGAAACAGCCCCAGCATTTT. Translating it yields CASSPTGTKQPQHF.